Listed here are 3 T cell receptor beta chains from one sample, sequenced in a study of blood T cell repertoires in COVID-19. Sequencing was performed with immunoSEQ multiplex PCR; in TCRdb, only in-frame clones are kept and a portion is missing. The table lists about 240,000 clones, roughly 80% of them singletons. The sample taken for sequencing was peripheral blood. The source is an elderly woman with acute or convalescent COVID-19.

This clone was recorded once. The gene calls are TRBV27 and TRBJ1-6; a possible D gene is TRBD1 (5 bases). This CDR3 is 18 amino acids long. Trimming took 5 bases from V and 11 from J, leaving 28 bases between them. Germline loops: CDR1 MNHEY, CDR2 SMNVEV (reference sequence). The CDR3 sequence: CASSGSQGSGSRRAPLHF. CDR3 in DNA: TGTGCCAGCAGTGGCTCGCAGGGTTCTGGATCCAGGCGTGCACCCCTCCACTTT.

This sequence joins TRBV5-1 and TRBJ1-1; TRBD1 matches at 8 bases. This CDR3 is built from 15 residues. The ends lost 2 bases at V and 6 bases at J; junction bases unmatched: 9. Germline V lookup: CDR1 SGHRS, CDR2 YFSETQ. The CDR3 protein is CASSFQTGARAEAFF. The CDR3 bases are TGCGCCAGCAGCTTCCAGACAGGGGCGAGGGCTGAAGCTTTCTTT.

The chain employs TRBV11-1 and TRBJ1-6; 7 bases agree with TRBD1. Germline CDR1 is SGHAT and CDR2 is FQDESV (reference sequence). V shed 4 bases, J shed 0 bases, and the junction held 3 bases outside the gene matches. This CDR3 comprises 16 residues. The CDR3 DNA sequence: TGTGCCAGCAGCTCGGGACAGAACTCCTATAATTCACCCCTCCACTTT. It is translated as CASSSGQNSYNSPLHF.